A single sample gave rise to the 2 T cell receptor beta chains below, sequenced in a study of cytotoxic CD8 clonotypes in ibrutinib-treated CLL. The method was immunoSEQ multiplex PCR; TCRdb's version includes in-frame clones alone and lacks a portion of them. The repertoire holds some 300,000 clones, roughly 85% seen once, with over 5% in the top ten. Sequenced here: PBMCs, sampled before ibrutinib treatment. The receptors derive from a human donor with chronic lymphocytic leukemia.

The chain uses TRBV20-1 and TRBJ2-1; TRBD2 aligns across 8 bases. This CDR3 contains 10 residues. In germline, CDR1 is DFQATT, CDR2 SNEGSKA (reference sequence). The CDR3 sequence is CRGGNNEQFF. The CDR3, as DNA: TGCCGGGGGGGGAACAATGAGCAGTTCTTC.

The V call is TRBV5-1, the J call TRBJ2-1; possibly TRBD1 or TRBD2 for D (5 bases each). V lost 0 bases, J lost 4 bases, and 17 bases lay in between. The CDR3 is 17 residues long. The germline CDR1 and CDR2 sequences are SGHRS and YFSETQ. The CDR3 sequence is CASSLGPRGVMYNEQFF. CDR3 DNA sequence: TGCGCCAGCAGCTTGGGACCCCGAGGGGTGATGTACAATGAGCAGTTCTTC.